This T cell receptor beta chain comes out of a study of Graves' ophthalmopathy and Graves' hyperthyroidism. V was cut by 1 base and J by 7 bases, with 14 bases left in between. CDR3 length equals 16 residues. CDR1 PRHDT and CDR2 FYEKMQ come from the germline V gene (reference sequence). The table lists this clonotype with many counts. Amplification of TCR beta CDR3 regions used RNA transcripts. The authors performed first-round RT-PCR with HTBI primers and then a second-round multiplex PCR. TCRdb redid the calling of the multiplex PCR reads with MiXCR, one entry per CDR3 protein. This repertoire shows about 660,000 distinct CDR3 sequences, under 50% found once; its top ten account for 3.3%.

The chain links TRBV13 to TRBJ1-6; maybe TRBD1 (6 bases). What was sequenced was peripheral blood. The clonotype originates from an adult man with Graves' ophthalmopathy. The CDR3 is CASSLEGGGRNSPLHF. The CDR3 DNA follows: TGTGCCAGCAGCTTAGAGGGTGGGGGCCGCAATTCACCCCTCCACTTT. Together with reference TRBV13 and TRBJ1-6, the CDR3 gives the full variable domain: AAGVIQSPRHLIKEKRETATLKCYPIPRHDTVYWYQQGPGQDPQFLISFYEKMQSDKGSIPDRFSAQQFSDYHSELNMSSLELGDSALYFCASSLEGGGRNSPLHFGNGTRLTVT.